Each of the 3 T cell receptor beta chains below was sequenced from the same sample in a study of naive and memory T cell subsets. Two oligonucleotides, mixed equimolar, formed the beta constant-region primer covering TRBC1 and TRBC2. Via MiXCR, TCRdb re-called the UMI-ligation and nested PCR reads, giving one row per CDR3 protein. This table holds approximately 27,000 distinct CDR3 sequences, roughly a tenth found once. Source material: effector memory CD4+ T cells from blood. Stated subset: effector memory, CD45RA- CD27-. The receptors derive from a human donor in good health.

This clonotype was counted many times. V usage is TRBV18 and J usage is TRBJ1-5; D remains unclear. The V and J ends lost 3 bases and 4 bases respectively, with 10 bases between them. The CDR3 sequence is 14 residues long. Germline V CDR1 and CDR2: KGHSH, LQKENI. CDR3 nucleotides: TGTGCCAGCTCACCTTCGGGCAATAATCAGCCCCAGCATTTT. As protein: CASSPSGNNQPQHF.

This clonotype was seen a handful of times. The CDR3 loop is CASSPSWDNQPQHF. The CDR3 DNA sequence: TGTGCCAGCTCACCGTCGTGGGACAATCAGCCCCAGCATTTT. J is TRBJ1-5 and V is TRBV18; D gene uncertain. V lost 3 bases and J lost 3, with 9 bases in between. This CDR3 is built from 14 residues. CDR1 is KGHSH, CDR2 LQKENI, per germline. The full variable domain, rest sourced from reference TRBV18 and TRBJ1-5, is NAGVMQNPRHLVRRRGQEARLRCSPMKGHSHVYWYRQLPEEGLKFMVYLQKENIIDESGMPKERFSAEFPKEGPSILRIQQVVRGDSAAYFCASSPSWDNQPQHFGDGTRLSIL.

Ten or more counts support this clonotype. V gene TRBV20-1 combines with J gene TRBJ2-1; 10 positions match TRBD2. Losses at the gene ends were 5 bases for V and 2 bases for J; bases not matched to a gene: 3. CDR3 length: 14 amino acids. Germline assignment: CDR1 DFQATT and CDR2 SNEGSKA (reference sequence). CDR3 loop: CSAVAGGPYNEQFF. The CDR3 DNA follows: TGCAGTGCTGTAGCGGGAGGCCCCTACAATGAGCAGTTCTTC.